The 19 T cell receptor beta chains below all came from one sample that was sequenced in a study of early T cells in non-severe SARS-CoV-2 infection. Via MiXCR, TCRdb re-called the 5' RACE reads, giving one row per CDR3 protein. The table includes fewer than 100,000 distinct CDR3 sequences, about 13% detected once. The sample consisted of whole blood. These receptor sequences come from an adult who was a healthcare worker with PCR-confirmed SARS-CoV-2 infection or an uninfected control (not recorded which).

This clonotype was recorded many times. The rearrangement links TRBV5-1 to TRBJ2-2; 9 positions match TRBD1. V was pared by 0 bases and J by 1 base, with 4 bases of the junction left unmatched. The CDR3 runs 17 residues. The germline V gene encodes CDR1 SGHRS and CDR2 YFSETQ. For the CDR3, the DNA is TGCGCCAGCAGCTTGGTAAAGACAGGGGGGAACACCGGGGAGCTGTTTTTT. It specifies CASSLVKTGGNTGELFF.

Many counts were recorded for this clonotype. The chain combines TRBV7-4 with TRBJ2-7, with 12 positions matching TRBD2. The CDR3 contains 21 residues. The V gene's germline CDR1 is SGHVT and CDR2 SQSDAQ. Losses at the gene ends were 5 bases for V and 5 bases for J; bases not matched to a gene: 25. CDR3 DNA: TGTGCCAGCAGCCCTTGCGGCATGGAGACTAGCGGGGGCCTCAACGTTGACGAGCAGTACTTC. It translates to CASSPCGMETSGGLNVDEQYF.

This clonotype occurred a few times. CDR3 in DNA: TGTGCCAGCAGAACTACATCGAACACTGAAGCTTTCTTT. Amino acids: CASRTTSNTEAFF. V gene TRBV12-3 or TRBV12-4 combines with J gene TRBJ1-1; the D is unclear. The V gene lost 6 bases and the J gene lost 1 base, with 9 bases spanning the gap. The CDR3 is 13 residues long.

This clonotype was seen repeatedly, ten times or more. The chain has TRBV7-8 and TRBJ2-2; no definite D call. The germline V gene has CDR1 SGHVS and CDR2 FQNEAQ. V lost 4 bases, J lost 6 bases, and 12 bases lay in between. The CDR3 is made up of 14 amino acids. The CDR3 nucleotides are TGTGCCAGCAGCTATTATGGGCAGTCCGGGGAGCTGTTTTTT. Amino acid sequence: CASSYYGQSGELFF. The full variable domain, completed using reference TRBV7-8 and TRBJ2-2, is GAGVSQSPRYKVAKRGQDVALRCDPISGHVSLFWYQQALGQGPEFLTYFQNEAQLDKSGLPSDRFFAERPEGSVSTLKIQRTQQEDSAVYLCASSYYGQSGELFFGEGSRLTVL.

The chain has TRBV20-1 and TRBJ1-2; D gene ambiguous. V lost 3 bases to trimming and J lost 6 bases, with 23 bases between them. The CDR3 is 16 amino acids. The germline V gene has CDR1 DFQATT and CDR2 SNEGSKA (reference sequence). In nucleotides, the CDR3 is TGCAGTGCTAGGAGGACCACAGCGAACGTCGCGCATGGCTACACCTTC. As protein: CSARRTTANVAHGYTF.

The table lists this clonotype with many counts. CDR3 in amino acids: CASSLGETARNYNEQFF. CDR3 DNA: TGTGCCAGCAGCTTGGGAGAGACAGCCCGGAACTACAATGAGCAGTTCTTC. The chain employs TRBV5-5 and TRBJ2-1; a weak D match, TRBD1 (5 bases). Trimming shortened V by 0 bases and J by 3 bases, and 16 bases separated the two germline ends. The germline V gene has CDR1 SGHKS and CDR2 YYEKEE (reference sequence). The length of the CDR3 is 17 residues.

J is TRBJ2-5 and V is TRBV29-1; 8 bases map to TRBD1. Germline CDR1 reads SQVTM; CDR2 reads ANQGSEA. The CDR3 consists of 13 residues. V gave up 7 bases and J gave up 2 bases; unmatched junction bases: 6. The CDR3 DNA reads as TGCAGCGCTACCACAGGGGGACAAGAGACCCAGTACTTC. The encoded protein is CSATTGGQETQYF.

This clonotype appeared many times. The chain uses TRBV7-9 and TRBJ1-1; D unresolved. Trimming took off 4 bases at V and 6 bases at J, with 12 bases between the two ends. Germline-derived CDR1 and CDR2 are SEHNR and FQNEAQ (reference sequence). This CDR3 has 13 residues. The CDR3 coding sequence is TGTGCCAGCAGCTACGGACCACGCGCTGAAGCTTTCTTT. Amino acids: CASSYGPRAEAFF.

The CDR3 loop reads CASSLLGRPYGYTF. CDR3 nucleotides: TGTGCCAGCAGCTTACTTGGCAGACCCTATGGCTACACCTTC. The chain recombines TRBV7-2 with TRBJ1-2; no firm D call. CDR1 SGHTA and CDR2 FQGNSA come from the germline V gene. Trimming pared 2 bases from V and 4 bases from J, leaving 11 bases between. This CDR3 is 14 amino acids long.

There are a few counts of this clonotype. The rearrangement uses TRBV19 and TRBJ2-5, with 7 bases lining up with TRBD1. Trimming cost V 1 base and J 4 bases; bases outside gene matches: 15. CDR3 length: 18 amino acids. Germline V gives CDR1 LNHDA, CDR2 SQIVND (reference sequence). The CDR3 sequence: CASSIVLQRGGRGETQYF. The CDR3 region has the DNA TGTGCCAGTAGTATAGTTCTCCAGAGAGGGGGCCGAGGAGAGACCCAGTACTTC.

The chain joins TRBV27 to TRBJ2-3, with 11 bases aligning to TRBD2. The trim removed 4 bases at V and 2 bases at J, leaving 8 bases unmatched. The length of the CDR3 is 17 residues. Germline lookup yields CDR1 MNHEY and CDR2 SMNVEV (reference sequence). The CDR3: CASSSTRLAGSTDTQYF. The CDR3 DNA reads as TGTGCCAGCAGTTCCACCCGACTAGCGGGGTCCACAGATACGCAGTATTTT.

The table lists this clonotype with a few counts. The chain uses TRBV12-3 or TRBV12-4 and TRBJ2-1; no reliable D call. Trimming left V 3 bases short and J 6 bases short, with 15 bases between. The CDR3 has 15 amino acids. CDR3 in amino acids: CASSLERAVGNEQFF. The DNA of the CDR3 is TGTGCCAGCAGTTTGGAAAGGGCCGTTGGCAATGAGCAGTTCTTC.

In its sample, this clonotype was seen many times. The chain couples TRBV28 to TRBJ2-3, with 10 positions matching TRBD1. With 11 bases clipped from V and 1 base from J, the junction kept 12 bases outside the gene matches. Looked up from germline, CDR1 is MDHEN and CDR2 is SYDVKM. The CDR3 is made up of 16 amino acids. CDR3: CAGTRDRGPGTDTQYF. CDR3 coding DNA: TGTGCCGGGACGCGAGACAGGGGGCCTGGCACAGATACGCAGTATTTT.

This clonotype was seen a handful of times. J is TRBJ1-6 and V is TRBV7-6; D gene uncertain. Germline V lookup: CDR1 SGHVS, CDR2 FNYEAQ. V lost 1 base and J 10 bases, leaving 8 bases between the germline ends. This CDR3 is built from 13 residues. The CDR3 coding sequence is TGTGCCAGCAGCTTAGATGCGGCATCACCCCTCCACTTT. Amino acid sequence: CASSLDAASPLHF.

This clonotype has a handful of counts. V is TRBV12-3 or TRBV12-4 and J is TRBJ1-5; perhaps TRBD1 as D (6 bases). Trimming removed 0 bases from V and 7 bases from J, with 25 bases in between. CDR3 size: 19 residues. CDR3 sequence: CASSLARGGRQGSLQPQHF. CDR3 DNA: TGTGCCAGCAGTTTAGCGCGAGGGGGTCGTCAGGGATCCTTGCAGCCCCAGCATTTT.

This clonotype was detected a few times. The chain links TRBV7-9 to TRBJ2-7; the D is unclear. Trimming left V 5 bases short and J 0 bases short, with 5 bases between. Germline loops: CDR1 SEHNR, CDR2 FQNEAQ (reference sequence). The CDR3 has 12 amino acids. The CDR3 region has the DNA TGTGCCAGCAGCGCGAACTCCTACGAGCAGTACTTC. Its protein product is CASSANSYEQYF.

This clonotype was recorded at least ten times. V usage is TRBV2 and J usage is TRBJ1-1; TRBD1 might be the D (5 bases). Between the trimmed V and J ends, which lost 11 bases and 10 bases, there was a span of 20 bases. Germline lookup yields CDR1 SNHLY and CDR2 FYNNEI. The CDR3 extends over 12 amino acids. The CDR3 here is CASGGTESRAFF. CDR3 bases: TGTGCCTCCGGGGGGACCGAAAGTAGAGCTTTCTTT.

The V gene is TRBV7-3, the J gene TRBJ2-2; D is unclear. Deletions cut 1 base from V and 4 bases from J, with 4 bases between. This CDR3 is 13 amino acids long. Germline values: CDR1 SGHTA, CDR2 FQGTGA. In DNA form, the CDR3 reads TGTGCCAGCAGCTTAAGGAGCACCGGGGAGCTGTTTTTT. Translation gives CASSLRSTGELFF.

This clonotype was recorded at least ten times. The genes are TRBV11-2 and TRBJ2-5; possible D gene TRBD2, 7 bases. The length of the CDR3 is 13 residues. Trimming shortened V by 5 bases and J by 4 bases, and 11 bases separated the two germline ends. The germline V gene encodes CDR1 SGHAT and CDR2 FQNNGV. CDR3 protein: CASSRGAAETQYF. CDR3 in DNA: TGTGCCAGCAGCCGGGGGGCCGCAGAGACCCAGTACTTC.